The 32 T cell receptor beta chains below were found in one sample sequenced in a study of cytomegalovirus exposure and HLA in healthy donors. Sequencing was performed with immunoSEQ multiplex PCR; in TCRdb, only in-frame clones are kept and a portion is missing. The sample includes roughly 60,000 clones, 85% to 95% of them seen just once. Sequencing was done on a sample of PBMCs. The receptors were sampled from a woman younger than 30 in good health and CMV-seropositive.

The chain carries TRBV9 and TRBJ1-2; TRBD1 is a possible D gene (6 bases). V was trimmed by 0 bases and J by 5 bases, leaving 14 bases between them. The CDR3 is made up of 15 amino acids. The V gene's germline CDR1 is SGDLS and CDR2 YYNGEE. CDR3 residues: CASSVGQAPFYGYTF. The CDR3 bases are TGTGCCAGCAGCGTAGGACAGGCCCCTTTTTATGGCTACACCTTC.

The V and J genes are TRBV30 and TRBJ2-1, with TRBD2 as a possible D gene (5 bases). Germline V lookup: CDR1 GTSNPN, CDR2 SVGIG (reference sequence). V shed 3 bases and J shed 0 bases, with 12 bases lying between them. The CDR3 runs 15 residues. The CDR3 nucleotides read TGTGCCTGGAGCCCGGGGAGTAGCTCCTACAATGAGCAGTTCTTC. Translated: CAWSPGSSSYNEQFF.

This rearrangement joins TRBV28 to TRBJ1-5; 7 bases match TRBD1. V lost 7 bases to trimming and J lost 6 bases; unmatched junction nucleotides: 9. The CDR3 contains 14 residues. Germline CDR1 is MDHEN and CDR2 is SYDVKM. CDR3 sequence: CASIDRVVGQPQHF. The DNA of the CDR3 is TGTGCCAGCATCGACAGGGTGGTGGGTCAGCCCCAGCATTTT.

The V and J genes are TRBV5-4 and TRBJ2-7; possible D gene TRBD2, 6 bases. The ends were cut back, 5 bases at V and 2 bases at J, with 17 bases in the middle. The CDR3 is made up of 15 amino acids. Germline CDR1 is SGHNT and CDR2 is YYREEE (reference sequence). The CDR3 nucleotides are TGTGCCAGCAGTGGAGCAGGGAGGTCCCCCTACGAGCAGTACTTC. Translated, it gives CASSGAGRSPYEQYF.

The chain couples TRBV28 to TRBJ2-2; tentative D call: TRBD2 (5 bases). V gave up 8 bases and J gave up 4 bases, with 14 bases separating them. The CDR3 consists of 14 residues. Germline CDR1 MDHEN, CDR2 SYDVKM. The CDR3 DNA sequence: TGTGCCAGCTATATGGGCGGGTCCACCGGGGAGCTGTTTTTT. Its protein product is CASYMGGSTGELFF. The variable domain in full, completed from reference TRBV28 and TRBJ2-2, reads DVKVTQSSRYLVKRTGEKVFLECVQDMDHENMFWYRQDPGLGLRLIYFSYDVKMKEKGDIPEGYSVSREKKERFSLILESASTNQTSMYLCASYMGGSTGELFFGEGSRLTVL.

V usage is TRBV29-1 and J usage is TRBJ1-2; no definite D call. Between the trimmed V and J ends, which lost 2 bases and 4 bases, there was a span of 8 bases. This CDR3 is 12 amino acids long. The V gene's germline CDR1 is SQVTM and CDR2 ANQGSEA. In nucleotides, the CDR3 is TGCAGCGTTGAAACAGCAACCTATGGCTACACCTTC. Its translation: CSVETATYGYTF. Full variable domain (outside the CDR3, taken from reference TRBV29-1 and TRBJ1-2): SAVISQKPSRDICQRGTSLTIQCQVDSQVTMMFWYRQQPGQSLTLIATANQGSEATYESGFVIDKFPISRPNLTFSTLTVSNMSPEDSSIYLCSVETATYGYTFGSGTRLTVV.

The chain links TRBV14 to TRBJ2-3, with a tentative D call TRBD1 (6 bases). Trimming cost V 1 base and J 4 bases, with 18 bases left between them. Germline V gene data show CDR1 as SGHDN and CDR2 as FVKESK. This CDR3 contains 17 residues. CDR3 sequence (DNA): TGTGCCAGCAGCCAAGGCCTCTGGTCAGGGGTGCCAGATACGCAGTATTTT. It encodes CASSQGLWSGVPDTQYF.

This clone came up once. The gene calls are TRBV18 and TRBJ2-7; D unresolved. Germline V gives CDR1 KGHSH, CDR2 LQKENI. This CDR3 spans 12 amino acids. Trimming took 6 bases from V and 6 from J, leaving 12 bases between them. The CDR3 region has the DNA TGTGCCAGCTCCCGCTTTTGGAGCGAGCAGTACTTC. This encodes CASSRFWSEQYF. Full variable domain (missing parts from reference TRBV18 and TRBJ2-7): NAGVMQNPRHLVRRRGQEARLRCSPMKGHSHVYWYRQLPEEGLKFMVYLQKENIIDESGMPKERFSAEFPKEGPSILRIQQVVRGDSAAYFCASSRFWSEQYFGPGTRLTVT.

The chain carries TRBV28 and TRBJ1-6; 7 bases are a match to TRBD1. This CDR3 has 14 residues. Germline V gene sequence: CDR1 MDHEN, CDR2 SYDVKM. The V and J ends lost 8 bases and 8 bases, in that order; junction bases with no gene match: 9. In nucleotides, the CDR3 is TGTGCCAGCCAATTGCAGGGGGTGTATTCACCCCTCCACTTT. It translates to CASQLQGVYSPLHF.

The CDR3 bases are TGTGCCAGCAGCCAAGATCGGCGACTAGCGGGGGGGCCAGGAGAGACCCAGTACTTC. Its translation is CASSQDRRLAGGPGETQYF. This sequence joins TRBV4-2 and TRBJ2-5; 14 bases map to TRBD2. V trimming: 0 bases; J trimming: 4 bases; junction bases outside the gene matches: 10. The CDR3 has 19 amino acids. Germline V gene lookup returns CDR1 LGHNA and CDR2 YNFKEQ.

CDR3 residues: CASRPTTYEQYF. As DNA, the CDR3 is TGTGCCAGCAGACCAACTACATACGAGCAGTACTTC. This chain connects TRBV28 to TRBJ2-7; D remains ambiguous. CDR1 is MDHEN, CDR2 SYDVKM, per germline. The CDR3 loop spans 12 amino acids. V lost 6 bases and J lost 4, with 10 bases in between.

The chain couples TRBV5-1 to TRBJ2-2, with D possibly being TRBD1 (6 bases). The CDR3 sequence is 15 residues long. CDR1 SGHRS and CDR2 YFSETQ come from the germline V gene. V lost 5 bases, J lost 6 bases, and 17 bases lay in between. The CDR3 reads CASSREQGNAGELFF. CDR3 coding DNA: TGCGCCAGCAGTAGGGAGCAGGGGAATGCCGGGGAGCTGTTTTTT.

The chain employs TRBV20-1 and TRBJ1-2; D remains ambiguous. The germline gives CDR1 DFQATT, CDR2 SNEGSKA (reference sequence). V gave up 5 bases and J gave up 3 bases, with 7 bases separating them. The CDR3 extends over 11 amino acids. The CDR3 loop is CSAGQDYGYTF. CDR3 bases: TGCAGTGCTGGGCAGGACTATGGCTACACCTTC.

The chain employs TRBV27 and TRBJ1-1; D perhaps matches TRBD1 (6 bases). The germline gives CDR1 MNHEY, CDR2 SMNVEV (reference sequence). The ends were cut back, 5 bases at V and 4 bases at J, with 14 bases in the middle. This CDR3 comprises 14 residues. DNA for the CDR3: TGTGCCAGCAGTGCAACAGGGAAGGGCACTGAAGCTTTCTTT. Its protein product is CASSATGKGTEAFF.

The V and J genes are TRBV6-1 and TRBJ2-1, with 7 bases identical to TRBD2. With V trimmed by 9 bases and J by 7 bases, 9 bases remained unmatched. The CDR3 runs 13 residues. The V gene's germline CDR1 is MNHNS and CDR2 SASEGT. The CDR3 region is CASVVGGPNEQFF. CDR3 DNA: TGTGCCAGTGTAGTGGGAGGGCCAAATGAGCAGTTCTTC.

The chain joins TRBV5-4 to TRBJ2-1, with D perhaps matching TRBD2 (5 bases). CDR1 and CDR2 (germline): SGHNT, YYREEE (reference sequence). Trimming cost V 4 bases and J 9 bases, with 17 bases left between them. The CDR3 loop spans 14 amino acids. CDR3 residues: CASSTLGAEFEQFF. The CDR3 DNA reads as TGTGCCAGCAGCACCCTCGGAGCGGAGTTTGAGCAGTTCTTC.

The genes are TRBV11-2 and TRBJ1-5; 9 bases map to TRBD1. This CDR3 region has 15 residues. Germline lookup yields CDR1 SGHAT and CDR2 FQNNGV. The ends lost 1 base at V and 3 bases at J; junction bases unmatched: 1. The CDR3 sequence is CASSLGTGVNQPQHF. The CDR3 DNA reads TGTGCCAGCAGCTTAGGGACAGGGGTCAATCAGCCCCAGCATTTT.

V is TRBV10-3 and J is TRBJ2-1; 13 bases align to TRBD2. There are 19 residues in the CDR3. The germline V gene has CDR1 ENHRY and CDR2 SYGVKD. The junction had 14 bases not matched to a gene; V was cut back by 3 bases and J by 6 bases. CDR3 protein: CAISDRLAGGQTGGNEQFF. For the CDR3, the DNA is TGTGCCATCAGTGACCGACTAGCGGGGGGCCAAACAGGAGGCAATGAGCAGTTCTTC.

The chain carries TRBV7-9 and TRBJ2-1, with 8 bases matching TRBD2. V lost 1 base to trimming and J lost 6 bases; unmatched junction nucleotides: 8. CDR3 length: 16 residues. The germline V gene has CDR1 SEHNR and CDR2 FQNEAQ (reference sequence). The CDR3 bases are TGTGCCAGCAGCTTAGACGGGGGGGCCCCAGTCAATGAGCAGTTCTTC. This translates into CASSLDGGAPVNEQFF.

V usage is TRBV9 and J usage is TRBJ2-5, with a tentative D call TRBD2 (6 bases). CDR3 length: 14 residues. Looked up from germline, CDR1 is SGDLS and CDR2 is YYNGEE. V was trimmed by 0 bases and J by 5 bases, leaving 11 bases between them. For the CDR3, the DNA is TGTGCCAGCAGCGTAGCTATAAGCGGGGAGACCCAGTACTTC. Translation: CASSVAISGETQYF.

This clone has a handful of counts. This chain uses TRBV9 with TRBJ1-2, with 10 nucleotides matching TRBD1. The CDR3 covers 17 residues. The germline gives CDR1 SGDLS, CDR2 YYNGEE. V shed 4 bases, J shed 5 bases, and the junction held 14 bases outside the gene matches. The CDR3 region is CASSLRDRGDDLYGYTF. CDR3 in DNA: TGTGCCAGCAGCCTCCGGGACAGGGGCGACGACCTTTATGGCTACACCTTC.

The J gene is TRBJ1-1, the V gene TRBV6-1; D may be TRBD1 (5 bases). Trimming removed 2 bases from V and 6 bases from J, with 13 bases in between. Germline CDR1 reads MNHNS; CDR2 reads SASEGT. This CDR3 has 14 amino acids. The CDR3 coding sequence is TGTGCCAGCAGTGAAATTGGGCAGGGCGCTGAAGCTTTCTTT. Its protein is CASSEIGQGAEAFF.

V is TRBV15 and J is TRBJ2-2; the D gene is possibly TRBD2 (5 bases). The V and J ends lost 4 bases and 4 bases respectively, with 16 bases between them. This CDR3 is 16 amino acids long. Germline-derived CDR1 and CDR2 are LNHNV and YYDKDF (reference sequence). This CDR3 is CATSNLLGLTTGELFF. The CDR3, as DNA: TGTGCCACCAGCAACCTCCTCGGACTTACCACCGGGGAGCTGTTTTTT.

The chain links TRBV19 to TRBJ2-5; no clear D gene. The CDR3 contains 13 residues. Trimming shortened V by 5 bases and J by 5 bases, and 12 bases separated the two germline ends. Germline V lookup: CDR1 LNHDA, CDR2 SQIVND (reference sequence). CDR3 residues: CASSGEPPETQYF. The CDR3 DNA sequence: TGTGCCAGTAGTGGAGAACCCCCGGAGACCCAGTACTTC.

V usage is TRBV28 and J usage is TRBJ1-5; 8 nucleotides align to TRBD1. Germline loops: CDR1 MDHEN, CDR2 SYDVKM. The CDR3 is 14 residues long. V shed 2 bases, J shed 9 bases, and the junction held 6 bases outside the gene matches. CDR3 bases: TGTGCCAGCAGTTTACGGGACAGGAGTAGGCCCCAGCATTTT. Protein product: CASSLRDRSRPQHF.

V gene TRBV20-1 combines with J gene TRBJ2-7; D not resolved. The germline CDR1 and CDR2 sequences are DFQATT and SNEGSKA (reference sequence). The CDR3 loop spans 10 amino acids. The germline V and J ends were trimmed by 3 bases and 6 bases, with 6 bases remaining between them. The CDR3 bases are TGCAGTGCTAGTATCCCCGAGCAGTACTTC. Residues: CSASIPEQYF.

V and J are TRBV15 and TRBJ2-1; 8 nucleotides match TRBD1. The ends lost 0 bases at V and 4 bases at J; junction bases unmatched: 2. The CDR3 runs 15 residues. The V gene's germline CDR1 is LNHNV and CDR2 YYDKDF (reference sequence). The DNA for the CDR3 is TGTGCCACCAGCAGAGATGGACAGGGATACAATGAGCAGTTCTTC. It encodes CATSRDGQGYNEQFF.

The chain couples TRBV9 to TRBJ2-3; 9 bases align to TRBD2. Trimming cost V 2 bases and J 5 bases; bases outside gene matches: 9. Germline CDR1 SGDLS, CDR2 YYNGEE. The CDR3 covers 16 residues. The CDR3 reads CASSVGTSGSGDTQYF. The CDR3 DNA sequence: TGTGCCAGCAGCGTCGGAACTAGCGGGTCAGGAGATACGCAGTATTTT.

The chain carries TRBV5-1 and TRBJ2-5, with TRBD2 matching over 7 bases. The CDR3 sequence is 13 residues long. Germline lookup yields CDR1 SGHRS and CDR2 YFSETQ. V lost 3 bases to trimming and J lost 4 bases; unmatched junction nucleotides: 3. The CDR3 bases are TGCGCCAGCAGCTCGCGACTAGCAGAGACCCAGTACTTC. It translates to CASSSRLAETQYF.

This clone is a singleton in its sample. The gene calls are TRBV7-6 and TRBJ1-1, with 7 bases matching TRBD1. The J segment lost 5 bases and the V segment lost 3 bases, leaving 6 bases of the junction unmatched. CDR1 is SGHVS and CDR2 is FNYEAQ in the germline V gene. The CDR3 sequence is 14 residues long. CDR3 DNA sequence: TGTGCCAGCAGCTTTAAAAAGGGGGCGACTGAAGCTTTCTTT. Translating gives CASSFKKGATEAFF. Full variable domain (outside the CDR3, taken from reference TRBV7-6 and TRBJ1-1): GAGVSQSPRYKVTKRGQDVALRCDPISGHVSLYWYRQALGQGPEFLTYFNYEAQQDKSGLPNDRFSAERPEGSISTLTIQRTEQRDSAMYRCASSFKKGATEAFFGQGTRLTVV.

The DNA for the CDR3 is TGTGCCAGCAGCCCCCAACCTCGGGGGGATTTGGGGGTGGATACGCAGTATTTT. This codes for CASSPQPRGDLGVDTQYF. The rearrangement links TRBV7-3 to TRBJ2-3, with 7 bases identical to TRBD2. V shed 5 bases, J shed 6 bases, and the junction held 20 bases outside the gene matches. There are 18 residues in the CDR3. Per germline, CDR1 SGHTA and CDR2 FQGTGA.

The V gene is TRBV7-2, the J gene TRBJ2-7; 9 nucleotides agree with TRBD1. The CDR3 is made up of 16 amino acids. Losses at the gene ends were 2 bases for V and 5 bases for J; bases not matched to a gene: 10. Germline V gene data show CDR1 as SGHTA and CDR2 as FQGNSA. CDR3 region: CASSLWGLQGANEQYF. Written as DNA, the CDR3 is TGTGCCAGCAGCTTATGGGGCTTACAGGGGGCTAACGAGCAGTACTTC. Supplemented by reference TRBV7-2 and TRBJ2-7, the full variable domain reads GAGVSQSPSNKVTEKGKDVELRCDPISGHTALYWYRQSLGQGLEFLIYFQGNSAPDKSGLPSDRFSAERTGGSVSTLTIQRTQQEDSAVYLCASSLWGLQGANEQYFGPGTRLTVT.